This TCR beta chain emerged from a study of blood T cells in healthy people across ages. This clonotype was seen a few times. Next came a second PCR, run for about 6 to 11 cycles, which used a sample-barcoded 5' primer along with a J-beta primer mix. One entry per CDR3 protein results from TCRdb running MiXCR on the 5' RACE reads. Found here are 1.5 million to 2 million distinct CDR3 sequences, roughly two fifths of them singletons; the top ten hold about 23%. Source material: blood. This TCR derives from a human donor in good health.

In DNA, the CDR3 is TGTGCCAGCTCCGGGAGGGACTCCTATAATTCACCCCTCCACTTT. Protein sequence: CASSGRDSYNSPLHF. The J gene is TRBJ1-6, the V gene TRBV9, with D uncertain. Per germline, CDR1 SGDLS and CDR2 YYNGEE. V was pared by 7 bases and J by 0 bases, with 11 bases between. The CDR3 covers 15 residues.